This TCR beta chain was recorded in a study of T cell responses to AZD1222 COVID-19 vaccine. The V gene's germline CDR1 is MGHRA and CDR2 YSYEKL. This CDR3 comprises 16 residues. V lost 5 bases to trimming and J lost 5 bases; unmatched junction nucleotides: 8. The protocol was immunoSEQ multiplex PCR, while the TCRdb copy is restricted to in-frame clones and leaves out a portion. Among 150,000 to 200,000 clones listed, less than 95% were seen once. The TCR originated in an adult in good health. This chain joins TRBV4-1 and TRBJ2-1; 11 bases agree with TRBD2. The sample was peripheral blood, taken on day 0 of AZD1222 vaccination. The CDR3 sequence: CASSETTSGVNNEQFF. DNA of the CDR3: TGCGCCAGCAGCGAAACGACTAGCGGGGTGAACAATGAGCAGTTCTTC.